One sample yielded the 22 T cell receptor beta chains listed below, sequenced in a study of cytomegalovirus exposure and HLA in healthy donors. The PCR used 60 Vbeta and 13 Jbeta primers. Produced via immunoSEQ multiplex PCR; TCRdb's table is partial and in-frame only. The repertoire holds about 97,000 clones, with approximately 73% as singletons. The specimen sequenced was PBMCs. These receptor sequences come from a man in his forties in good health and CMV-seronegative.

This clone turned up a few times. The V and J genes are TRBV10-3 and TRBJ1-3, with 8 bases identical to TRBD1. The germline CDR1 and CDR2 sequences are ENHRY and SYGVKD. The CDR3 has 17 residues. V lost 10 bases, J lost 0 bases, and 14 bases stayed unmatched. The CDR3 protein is CATRQGPDIFSGNTIYF. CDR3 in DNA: TGTGCCACCCGACAGGGGCCAGATATATTCTCTGGAAACACCATATATTTT.

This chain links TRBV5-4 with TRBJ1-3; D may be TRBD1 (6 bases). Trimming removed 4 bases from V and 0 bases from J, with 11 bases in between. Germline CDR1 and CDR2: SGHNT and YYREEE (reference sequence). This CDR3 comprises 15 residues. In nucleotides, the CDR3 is TGTGCCAGCAGCACACAGGGCCCCTCTGGAAACACCATATATTTT. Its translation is CASSTQGPSGNTIYF.

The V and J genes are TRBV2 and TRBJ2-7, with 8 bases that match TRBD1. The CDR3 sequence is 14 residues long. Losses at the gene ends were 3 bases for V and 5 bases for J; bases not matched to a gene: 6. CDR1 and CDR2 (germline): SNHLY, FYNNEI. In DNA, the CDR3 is TGTGCCAGCAGTGATAGGGCAGGGGGCGACGAGCAGTACTTC. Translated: CASSDRAGGDEQYF.

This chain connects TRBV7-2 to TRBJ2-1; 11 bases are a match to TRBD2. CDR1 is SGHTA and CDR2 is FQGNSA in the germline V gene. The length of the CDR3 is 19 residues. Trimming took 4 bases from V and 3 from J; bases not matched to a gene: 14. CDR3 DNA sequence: TGTGCCAGCAGCTCCAGGGGGAGACTAGCGGGGAACCACTACAATGAGCAGTTCTTC. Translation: CASSSRGRLAGNHYNEQFF.

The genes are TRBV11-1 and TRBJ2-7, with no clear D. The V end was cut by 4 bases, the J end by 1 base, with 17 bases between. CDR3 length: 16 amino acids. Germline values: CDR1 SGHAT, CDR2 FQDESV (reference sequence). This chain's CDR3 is CASSSSGALLSYEQYF. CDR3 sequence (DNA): TGTGCCAGCAGCTCCTCGGGTGCCCTCCTGTCCTACGAGCAGTACTTC. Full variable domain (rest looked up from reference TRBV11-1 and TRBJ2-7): EAEVAQSPRYKITEKSQAVAFWCDPISGHATLYWYRQILGQGPELLVQFQDESVVDDSQLPKDRFSAERLKGVDSTLKIQPAELGDSAMYLCASSSSGALLSYEQYFGPGTRLTVT.

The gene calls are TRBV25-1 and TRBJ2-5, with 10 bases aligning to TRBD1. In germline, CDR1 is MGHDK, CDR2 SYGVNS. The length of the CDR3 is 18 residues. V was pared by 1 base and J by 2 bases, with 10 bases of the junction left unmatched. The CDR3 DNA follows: TGTGCCAGCAGTGAATTGGGACGCGGGACAGGGGAACAAGAGACCCAGTACTTC. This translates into CASSELGRGTGEQETQYF.

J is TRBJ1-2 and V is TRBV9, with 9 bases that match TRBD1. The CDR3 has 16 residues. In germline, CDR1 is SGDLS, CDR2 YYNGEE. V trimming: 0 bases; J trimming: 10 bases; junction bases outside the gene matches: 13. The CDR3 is CASSVALDHRGQTYTF. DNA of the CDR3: TGTGCCAGCAGCGTAGCCCTTGACCACAGGGGGCAAACCTACACCTTC.

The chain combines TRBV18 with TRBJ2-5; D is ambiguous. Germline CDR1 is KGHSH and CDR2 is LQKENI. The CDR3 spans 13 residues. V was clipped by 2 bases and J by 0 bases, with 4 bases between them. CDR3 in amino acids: CASSPANQETQYF. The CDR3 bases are TGTGCCAGCTCACCAGCGAACCAAGAGACCCAGTACTTC.

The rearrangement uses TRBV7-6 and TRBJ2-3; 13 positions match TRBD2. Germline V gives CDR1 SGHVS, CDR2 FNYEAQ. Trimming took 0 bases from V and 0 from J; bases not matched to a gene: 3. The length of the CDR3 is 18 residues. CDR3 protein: CASSLAPGLAGSTDTQYF. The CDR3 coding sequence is TGTGCCAGCAGCTTAGCGCCGGGACTAGCGGGGAGCACAGATACGCAGTATTTT.

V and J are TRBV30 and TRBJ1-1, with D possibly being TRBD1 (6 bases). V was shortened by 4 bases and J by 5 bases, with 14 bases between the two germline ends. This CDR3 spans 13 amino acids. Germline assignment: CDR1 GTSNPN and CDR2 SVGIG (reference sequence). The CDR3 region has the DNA TGTGCCTGGACTGGGGGTACAGGGACTGAAGCTTTCTTT. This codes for CAWTGGTGTEAFF.

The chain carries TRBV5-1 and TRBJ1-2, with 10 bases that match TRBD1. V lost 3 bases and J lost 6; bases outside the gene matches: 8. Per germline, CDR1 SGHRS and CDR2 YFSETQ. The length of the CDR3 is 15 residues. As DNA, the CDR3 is TGCGCCAGCAGCTACGGACAGGGGGTTTTTAATGGCTACACCTTC. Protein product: CASSYGQGVFNGYTF.

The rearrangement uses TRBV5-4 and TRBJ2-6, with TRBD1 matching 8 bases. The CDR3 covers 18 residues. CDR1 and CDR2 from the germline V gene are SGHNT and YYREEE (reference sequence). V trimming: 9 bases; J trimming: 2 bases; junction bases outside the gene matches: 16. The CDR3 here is CATSGGTNRGAGANVLTF. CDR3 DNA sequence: TGTGCCACCTCCGGAGGGACCAACAGGGGGGCTGGGGCCAACGTCCTGACTTTC.

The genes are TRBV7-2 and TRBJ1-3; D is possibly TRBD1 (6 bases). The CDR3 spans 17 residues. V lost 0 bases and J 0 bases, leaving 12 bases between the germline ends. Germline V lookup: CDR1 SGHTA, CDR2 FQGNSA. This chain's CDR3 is CASSLALKTGSGNTIYF. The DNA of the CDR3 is TGTGCCAGCAGCTTAGCCCTAAAGACAGGCTCTGGAAACACCATATATTTT. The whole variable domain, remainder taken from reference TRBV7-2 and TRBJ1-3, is GAGVSQSPSNKVTEKGKDVELRCDPISGHTALYWYRQSLGQGLEFLIYFQGNSAPDKSGLPSDRFSAERTGGSVSTLTIQRTQQEDSAVYLCASSLALKTGSGNTIYFGEGSWLTVV.

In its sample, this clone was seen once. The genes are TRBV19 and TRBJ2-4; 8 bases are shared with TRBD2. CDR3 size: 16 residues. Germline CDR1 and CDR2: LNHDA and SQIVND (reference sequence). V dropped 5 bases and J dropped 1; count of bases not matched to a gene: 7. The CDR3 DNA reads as TGTGCCAGTAGTCCACGACCGGGGGGGGCCAAAAACATTCAGTACTTC. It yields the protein CASSPRPGGAKNIQYF.

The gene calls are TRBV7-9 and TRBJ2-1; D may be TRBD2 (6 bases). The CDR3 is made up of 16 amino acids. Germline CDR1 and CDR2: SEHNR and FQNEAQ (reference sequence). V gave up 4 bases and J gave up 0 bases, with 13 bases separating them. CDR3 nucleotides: TGTGCCAGCAGCTCACTTGGGGGGAGCTCCTACAATGAGCAGTTCTTC. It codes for CASSSLGGSSYNEQFF.

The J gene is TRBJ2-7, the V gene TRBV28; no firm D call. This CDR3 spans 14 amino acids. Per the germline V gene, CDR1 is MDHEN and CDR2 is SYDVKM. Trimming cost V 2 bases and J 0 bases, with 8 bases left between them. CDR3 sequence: CASSLRAPSYEQYF. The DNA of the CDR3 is TGTGCCAGCAGTTTACGCGCCCCCTCCTACGAGCAGTACTTC.

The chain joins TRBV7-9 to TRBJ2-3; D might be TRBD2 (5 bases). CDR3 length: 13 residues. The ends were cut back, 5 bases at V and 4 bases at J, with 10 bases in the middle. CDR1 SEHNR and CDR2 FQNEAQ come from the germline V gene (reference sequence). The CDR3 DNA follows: TGTGCCAGCAGCCGGGGAGTGGCAGATACGCAGTATTTT. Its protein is CASSRGVADTQYF.

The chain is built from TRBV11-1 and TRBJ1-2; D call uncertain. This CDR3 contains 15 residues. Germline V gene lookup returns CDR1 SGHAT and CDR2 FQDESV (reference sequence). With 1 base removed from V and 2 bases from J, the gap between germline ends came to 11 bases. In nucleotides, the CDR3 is TGTGCCAGCAGCTTAGGAGGCCTCCCCAACTATGGCTACACCTTC. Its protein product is CASSLGGLPNYGYTF.

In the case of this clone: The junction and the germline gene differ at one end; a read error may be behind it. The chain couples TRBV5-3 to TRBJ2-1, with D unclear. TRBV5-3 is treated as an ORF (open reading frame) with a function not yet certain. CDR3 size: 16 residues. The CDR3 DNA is TGTGCCAGAAGCTTGCCGGGTCGACTTAGCTACTATGAGCAGTTCTTC. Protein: CARSLPGRLSYYEQFF.

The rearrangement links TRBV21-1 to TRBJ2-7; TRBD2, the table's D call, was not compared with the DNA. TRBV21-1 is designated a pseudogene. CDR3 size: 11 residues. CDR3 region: CASSKVNEQYF. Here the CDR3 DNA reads TGTGCCAGCAGCAAAGTTAACGAGCAGTACTTC.

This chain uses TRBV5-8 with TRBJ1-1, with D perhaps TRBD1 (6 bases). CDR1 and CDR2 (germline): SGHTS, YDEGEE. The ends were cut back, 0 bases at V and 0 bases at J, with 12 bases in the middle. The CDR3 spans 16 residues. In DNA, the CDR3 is TGTGCCAGCAGCTTGGCTCCTGGACAGCTGAACACTGAAGCTTTCTTT. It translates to CASSLAPGQLNTEAFF. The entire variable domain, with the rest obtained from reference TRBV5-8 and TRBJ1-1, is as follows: EAGVTQSPTHLIKTRGQQATLRCSPISGHTSVYWYQQALGLGLQFLLWYDEGEERNRGNFPPRFSGRQFPNYSSELNVNALELEDSALYLCASSLAPGQLNTEAFFGQGTRLTVV.

This chain's CDR3 is CASSPNFGQVTNYGYTF. The DNA of the CDR3 is TGTGCCAGCTCACCCAACTTTGGACAAGTTACTAACTATGGCTACACCTTC. The chain couples TRBV18 to TRBJ1-2, with a possible D match to TRBD1 (5 bases). Germline V gene lookup returns CDR1 KGHSH and CDR2 LQKENI. The CDR3 runs to 17 residues. V shed 3 bases and J shed 0 bases, with 17 bases lying between them.